These 32 T cell receptor beta chains came from one sample sequenced in a study of CD8 T cells in Susac syndrome. Random hexamers served to reverse transcribe about 0.5 to 1 ug RNA. TCRdb redid the calling of the immunoSEQ multiplex PCR reads with MiXCR, one entry per CDR3 protein. The sample has 200,000 to 250,000 distinct CDR3 sequences; approximately 95% are singletons. The source material was CD4+ T cells from PBMCs. The receptors originated from a human donor with multiple sclerosis.

This clonotype appeared once. The chain has TRBV30 and TRBJ1-2; no reliable D call. CDR1 is GTSNPN and CDR2 is SVGIG in the germline V gene (reference sequence). The CDR3 has 11 amino acids. Trimming shortened V by 8 bases and J by 4 bases, and 11 bases separated the two germline ends. The CDR3 reads CARGPVYGYTF. CDR3 nucleotide sequence: TGTGCCCGCGGCCCTGTCTATGGCTACACCTTC.

The chain carries TRBV20-1 and TRBJ2-5, with D tentatively TRBD1 or TRBD2 (5 bases each). The length of the CDR3 is 15 residues. Trimming left V 6 bases short and J 3 bases short, with 20 bases between. Germline V gene data show CDR1 as DFQATT and CDR2 as SNEGSKA (reference sequence). As DNA, the CDR3 is TGCAGTGCCTCCATAACCCGGGACGGAAAAGAGACCCAGTACTTC. It is translated as CSASITRDGKETQYF.

This chain joins TRBV25-1 and TRBJ2-6; 10 bases align to TRBD1. CDR3 length: 17 residues. CDR1 and CDR2 (germline): MGHDK, SYGVNS. V shed 6 bases and J 4 bases; nucleotides not matched to a gene: 9. The CDR3 DNA is TGTGCCAGCAGGGAGGGACAGGGGATCGCCGGGGCCAACGTCCTGACTTTC. Protein: CASREGQGIAGANVLTF. Full variable domain (remainder filled in from reference TRBV25-1 and TRBJ2-6): EADIYQTPRYLVIGTGKKITLECSQTMGHDKMYWYQQDPGMELHLIHYSYGVNSTEKGDLSSESTVSRIRTEHFPLTLESARPSHTSQYLCASREGQGIAGANVLTFGAGSRLTVL.

This chain joins TRBV20-1 and TRBJ1-5; 8 bases match TRBD1. The CDR3 sequence is 16 residues long. V gave up 5 bases and J gave up 0 bases; unmatched junction bases: 9. Germline CDR1 reads DFQATT; CDR2 reads SNEGSKA (reference sequence). The chain's CDR3 is CSAQDRGITSNQPQHF. The CDR3 DNA follows: TGCAGTGCTCAAGACAGGGGAATCACTAGCAATCAGCCCCAGCATTTT.

This clonotype was observed a single time. This sequence joins TRBV5-1 and TRBJ2-7; D gene uncertain. The V gene lost 6 bases and the J gene lost 3 bases, with 22 bases spanning the gap. From germline, CDR1 is SGHRS and CDR2 YFSETQ. This CDR3 region has 16 residues. CDR3 coding DNA: TGCGCCAGCAACCCCCGCCGGTCAAACGGTATCTACGAGCAGTACTTC. This encodes CASNPRRSNGIYEQYF.

This chain uses TRBV5-6 with TRBJ2-7; TRBD1 matches 7 bases. Germline V lookup: CDR1 SGHDT, CDR2 YYEEEE. This CDR3 comprises 14 residues. V dropped 4 bases and J dropped 3; count of bases not matched to a gene: 7. As DNA, the CDR3 is TGTGCCAGCAGCATCGGACCAGGGGGCTACGAGCAGTACTTC. Translated: CASSIGPGGYEQYF.

The V call is TRBV7-2, the J call TRBJ2-1; 8 positions match TRBD2. The CDR3 is made up of 14 amino acids. Germline CDR1 SGHTA, CDR2 FQGNSA. The V segment lost 4 bases and the J segment 9 bases; nucleotides outside the gene matches: 8. CDR3 residues: CASSSTGGQFEQFF. In DNA, the CDR3 is TGTGCCAGCAGCTCTACGGGGGGGCAATTTGAGCAGTTCTTC.

Only a few counts were recorded for this clonotype. The genes are TRBV7-9 and TRBJ2-3; D not certain. V was trimmed by 0 bases and J by 1 base, leaving 5 bases between them. Germline loops: CDR1 SEHNR, CDR2 FQNEAQ (reference sequence). The CDR3 consists of 14 residues. CDR3 DNA sequence: TGTGCCAGCAGCTTAGCACCGGGCACAGATACGCAGTATTTT. It codes for CASSLAPGTDTQYF.

The chain couples TRBV20-1 to TRBJ2-3, with 12 bases matching TRBD2. CDR1 and CDR2 from the germline V gene are DFQATT and SNEGSKA (reference sequence). With V trimmed by 1 base and J by 0 bases, 2 bases remained unmatched. The CDR3 has 16 amino acids. The CDR3 DNA is TGCAGTGCTAGAGGACTAGCGGGGGCCAGCACAGATACGCAGTATTTT. Its translation: CSARGLAGASTDTQYF.

The chain recombines TRBV30 with TRBJ1-5, with D tentatively TRBD1 (5 bases). CDR1 and CDR2 (germline): GTSNPN, SVGIG (reference sequence). The CDR3 has 12 amino acids. V was shortened by 2 bases and J by 9 bases, with 11 bases between the two germline ends. Written as DNA, the CDR3 is TGTGCCTGGAGTTCGGGGGGAGTGCCCCAGCATTTT. Translation: CAWSSGGVPQHF.

The V gene is TRBV5-6, the J gene TRBJ1-1; D is undetermined. Germline CDR1 is SGHDT and CDR2 is YYEEEE. Trimming shortened V by 1 base and J by 0 bases, and 10 bases separated the two germline ends. CDR3 length equals 15 residues. Written as DNA, the CDR3 is TGTGCCAGCAGCTTGAATCATCGACTGAACACTGAAGCTTTCTTT. Translating it yields CASSLNHRLNTEAFF.

This chain uses TRBV29-1 with TRBJ2-3; 7 positions agree with TRBD1. CDR1 is SQVTM, CDR2 ANQGSEA, per germline. With 7 bases clipped from V and 0 bases from J, the junction kept 7 bases outside the gene matches. The CDR3 spans 14 residues. The CDR3 sequence: CSARMTGSTDTQYF. CDR3 bases: TGCAGCGCCAGGATGACAGGGAGCACAGATACGCAGTATTTT.

The chain combines TRBV3-1 with TRBJ1-6; unclear D gene. Trimming took off 0 bases at V and 10 bases at J, with 13 bases between the two ends. The germline V gene has CDR1 LGHDT and CDR2 YNNKEL (reference sequence). The CDR3 contains 15 residues. CDR3 residues: CASSQERPPTSPLHF. DNA of the CDR3: TGTGCCAGCAGCCAAGAACGGCCTCCGACGTCACCCCTCCACTTT.

The chain uses TRBV3-1 and TRBJ2-4, with a weak D call TRBD2 (5 bases). The CDR3 length is 13 residues. V lost 0 bases, J lost 11 bases, and 11 bases lay in between. Germline CDR1 and CDR2: LGHDT and YNNKEL (reference sequence). In nucleotides, the CDR3 is TGTGCCAGCAGCCAAGAGACATCCGGGGTTCAGTACTTC. The encoded protein is CASSQETSGVQYF.

V is TRBV19 and J is TRBJ1-1; perhaps TRBD1 as D (5 bases). CDR3 length: 12 amino acids. Germline-derived CDR1 and CDR2 are LNHDA and SQIVND (reference sequence). Trimming took 10 bases from V and 3 from J, leaving 12 bases between them. DNA for the CDR3: TGTGCCACTCAAAGGGGAGACACTGAAGCTTTCTTT. It codes for CATQRGDTEAFF.

The chain combines TRBV30 with TRBJ2-3; D is unresolved. V was pared by 5 bases and J by 6 bases, with 12 bases between. This CDR3 contains 12 residues. From germline, CDR1 is GTSNPN and CDR2 SVGIG (reference sequence). The CDR3 spells CAWDLTSDTQYF. The CDR3 bases are TGTGCCTGGGATCTTACGTCGGATACGCAGTATTTT.

The rearrangement links TRBV9 to TRBJ1-5, with unresolved D. Germline loops: CDR1 SGDLS, CDR2 YYNGEE. This CDR3 contains 15 residues. V was shortened by 0 bases and J by 0 bases, with 7 bases between the two germline ends. CDR3 bases: TGTGCCAGCAGCGTAGGTCTTGGTAGCAATCAGCCCCAGCATTTT. Translating it yields CASSVGLGSNQPQHF.

CDR3 nucleotide sequence: TGTGCCTGGAGTGTATTCCCGGGTTCTATCGGGGCCTCCTACAATGAGCAGTTCTTC. Its translation is CAWSVFPGSIGASYNEQFF. This chain connects TRBV30 to TRBJ2-1; TRBD1 or TRBD2 may be the D gene (5 bases each). The CDR3 is 19 residues long. V dropped 0 bases and J dropped 0 bases, with 21 bases sitting between them. Germline lookup yields CDR1 GTSNPN and CDR2 SVGIG (reference sequence).

The CDR3 protein is CATLRAGGNTEAFF. CDR3 in DNA: TGTGCCACTCTTCGGGCGGGTGGGAACACTGAAGCTTTCTTT. The V and J genes are TRBV6-5 and TRBJ1-1; D gene unclear. CDR1 and CDR2 (germline): MNHEY, SVGAGI. Trimming removed 10 bases at V and 1 base at J, with 16 bases between. The CDR3 loop spans 14 amino acids.

The J gene is TRBJ1-1, the V gene TRBV19; a possible D gene is TRBD1 (5 bases). Germline CDR1 is LNHDA and CDR2 is SQIVND (reference sequence). Trimming pared 3 bases from V and 3 bases from J, leaving 11 bases between. This CDR3 has 14 amino acids. The CDR3 coding sequence is TGTGCCAGTAGTATGGACACTTATTACACTGAAGCTTTCTTT. Residues: CASSMDTYYTEAFF.

This clonotype was picked up one time. The rearrangement links TRBV20-1 to TRBJ2-7, with D perhaps assigned TRBD1 or TRBD2 (5 bases each). CDR1 and CDR2 from the germline V gene are DFQATT and SNEGSKA (reference sequence). Trimming cost V 3 bases and J 0 bases, with 12 bases left between them. This CDR3 is 14 amino acids long. Here the CDR3 DNA reads TGCAGTGCTAGGCTCTCAGGGAGCTCCTACGAGCAGTACTTC. Translated, it gives CSARLSGSSYEQYF.

The chain uses TRBV3-1 and TRBJ1-4; D unclear. The CDR3 has 14 residues. Per the germline V gene, CDR1 is LGHDT and CDR2 is YNNKEL (reference sequence). V was cut by 3 bases and J by 8 bases, with 13 bases left in between. DNA for the CDR3: TGTGCCAGCAGCCAGTCCGGGCGCCTGGAAAAACTGTTTTTT. The encoded protein is CASSQSGRLEKLFF.

The V and J genes are TRBV3-1 and TRBJ1-6, with D possibly matching TRBD1 (6 bases). This CDR3 is built from 15 residues. Germline loops: CDR1 LGHDT, CDR2 YNNKEL (reference sequence). V lost 6 bases and J 9 bases, leaving 18 bases between the germline ends. The CDR3 region is CASSHNLGRGSPLHF. CDR3 DNA: TGTGCCAGCAGTCATAATCTTGGCAGGGGTTCACCCCTCCACTTT.

J is TRBJ2-6 and V is TRBV7-3; 7 positions match TRBD1. The length of the CDR3 is 16 residues. V shed 5 bases, J shed 0 bases, and the junction held 4 bases outside the gene matches. Germline V gene lookup returns CDR1 SGHTA and CDR2 FQGTGA. The DNA for the CDR3 is TGTGCCAGCAGCCTGACAGGGTACTCTGGGGCCAACGTCCTGACTTTC. Translation: CASSLTGYSGANVLTF.

This chain uses TRBV7-2 with TRBJ2-7; perhaps D is TRBD1 or TRBD2 (6 bases each). Looked up from germline, CDR1 is SGHTA and CDR2 is FQGNSA. This CDR3 comprises 15 residues. The V and J ends lost 5 bases and 4 bases respectively, with 18 bases between them. The CDR3 here is CASSPRRGISYEQYF. The DNA of the CDR3 is TGTGCCAGCAGCCCCCGGAGGGGGATAAGTTACGAGCAGTACTTC.

The chain carries TRBV29-1 and TRBJ1-2, with D possibly TRBD1 on 5 matching bases. Germline values: CDR1 SQVTM, CDR2 ANQGSEA. V lost 0 bases to trimming and J lost 5 bases, with 16 bases between them. The CDR3 is 15 amino acids. The CDR3 coding sequence is TGCAGCGTTGAAGATCAAACTAGGGGAAGGTATGGCTACACCTTC. Its translation is CSVEDQTRGRYGYTF.

The chain combines TRBV30 with TRBJ2-5; no reliable D call. The CDR3 is 10 residues long. Per germline, CDR1 GTSNPN and CDR2 SVGIG (reference sequence). Trimming removed 0 bases from V and 5 bases from J, with 1 base in between. The DNA for the CDR3 is TGTGCCTGGAGTGTGGAGACCCAGTACTTC. Its translation is CAWSVETQYF.

This clonotype was seen once. The CDR3 sequence is CASSAHSGGPTDTQYF. The CDR3 DNA follows: TGTGCCAGCAGTGCGCATAGCGGGGGGCCCACAGATACGCAGTATTTT. The V gene is TRBV25-1, the J gene TRBJ2-3; 10 nucleotides line up with TRBD2. Trimming took 4 bases from V and 2 from J; bases not matched to a gene: 6. This CDR3 region has 16 residues. CDR1 and CDR2 (germline): MGHDK, SYGVNS.

The chain has TRBV6-5 and TRBJ2-2, with 8 bases fitting TRBD1. The CDR3 contains 16 residues. Germline V lookup: CDR1 MNHEY, CDR2 SVGAGI. J was trimmed by 3 bases and V by 2 bases; bases with no gene match: 5. This chain's CDR3 is CASSYAGGSDTGELFF. The CDR3 nucleotides read TGTGCCAGCAGTTACGCAGGGGGCTCCGACACCGGGGAGCTGTTTTTT.

The chain joins TRBV3-1 to TRBJ1-1; D unresolved. The ends were cut back, 0 bases at V and 0 bases at J, with 5 bases in the middle. The CDR3 length is 14 residues. Germline V gene lookup returns CDR1 LGHDT and CDR2 YNNKEL (reference sequence). CDR3 DNA sequence: TGTGCCAGCAGCCAAGAAACTATGAACACTGAAGCTTTCTTT. This codes for CASSQETMNTEAFF. Combining the CDR3 with reference TRBV3-1 and TRBJ1-1 gives the whole variable domain DTAVSQTPKYLVTQMGNDKSIKCEQNLGHDTMYWYKQDSKKFLKIMFSYNNKELIINETVPNRFSPKSPDKAHLNLHINSLELGDSAVYFCASSQETMNTEAFFGQGTRLTVV.

This chain connects TRBV20-1 to TRBJ2-3, with D maybe TRBD2 (6 bases). Germline-derived CDR1 and CDR2 are DFQATT and SNEGSKA (reference sequence). This CDR3 is built from 15 residues. Trimming took off 2 bases at V and 2 bases at J, with 14 bases between the two ends. The CDR3 loop reads CSARLDSGHTDTQYF. The CDR3 region has the DNA TGCAGTGCTAGACTTGACAGCGGGCACACAGATACGCAGTATTTT.

The gene calls are TRBV29-1 and TRBJ1-1; D not certain. V lost 4 bases and J 4 bases, leaving 13 bases between the germline ends. Germline CDR1 is SQVTM and CDR2 is ANQGSEA. This CDR3 spans 13 amino acids. Written as DNA, the CDR3 is TGCAGCGTTGGCAATAAAGGCAGCACTGAAGCTTTCTTT. Amino acids: CSVGNKGSTEAFF.